These 9 T cell receptor beta chains came from one sample sequenced in a study of blood T cell repertoires in COVID-19. The assay was immunoSEQ multiplex PCR, and TCRdb's table has in-frame clones only and misses some. The sample lists tens of thousands of clones, approximately 90% seen once, with 7% to 9% in the top ten. Sequenced input: peripheral blood. The receptor set was obtained from a woman in her 70s with active COVID-19.

This clone showed up just once. The chain links TRBV9 to TRBJ1-6, with a weak D call TRBD1 (6 bases). V lost 3 bases to trimming and J lost 5 bases, with 9 bases between them. The CDR3 totals 14 residues. The germline CDR1 and CDR2 sequences are SGDLS and YYNGEE. The CDR3 coding sequence is TGTGCCAGCAGCGCAAGACAGGATAATTCACCCCTCCACTTT. Translating it yields CASSARQDNSPLHF.

This clone has just one count. The chain has TRBV3-1 (or the pseudogene TRBV3-2) and TRBJ2-1; D is unclear. There are 13 residues in the CDR3. Trimming removed 0 bases at V and 10 bases at J, with 10 bases between. Germline CDR1 is LGHDT and CDR2 is YNNKEL (reference sequence). CDR3: CASSQETTREQFF. The CDR3 region has the DNA TGTGCCAGCAGCCAAGAGACGACGCGGGAGCAGTTCTTC.

The genes are TRBV6-5 and TRBJ2-3; D call uncertain. V was shortened by 6 bases and J by 5 bases, with 9 bases between the two germline ends. The CDR3 length is 12 residues. Germline V gene data show CDR1 as MNHEY and CDR2 as SVGAGI. The CDR3 DNA reads as TGTGCCAGCAGACCGGAGCTAGATACGCAGTATTTT. This codes for CASRPELDTQYF.

The chain couples TRBV28 to TRBJ2-1; D may be TRBD2 (5 bases). CDR3 length: 15 amino acids. The germline V and J ends were trimmed by 3 bases and 0 bases, with 9 bases remaining between them. Germline V gene lookup returns CDR1 MDHEN and CDR2 SYDVKM. The CDR3 DNA is TGTGCCAGCAGTTTCGGGCTAGCCTCCTACAATGAGCAGTTCTTC. Protein product: CASSFGLASYNEQFF. The full variable domain, completed using reference TRBV28 and TRBJ2-1, is DVKVTQSSRYLVKRTGEKVFLECVQDMDHENMFWYRQDPGLGLRLIYFSYDVKMKEKGDIPEGYSVSREKKERFSLILESASTNQTSMYLCASSFGLASYNEQFFGPGTRLTVL.

CDR3 region: CASSPRTSERNEQFF. The DNA for the CDR3 is TGTGCCAGCAGCCCACGGACTAGCGAAAGAAATGAGCAGTTCTTC. The J gene is TRBJ2-1, the V gene TRBV11-3, with 9 bases matching TRBD2. The ends lost 5 bases at V and 7 bases at J; junction bases unmatched: 9. This CDR3 spans 15 amino acids. The germline CDR1 and CDR2 sequences are SGHNT and YENEEA.

This chain uses TRBV3-1 (or the pseudogene TRBV3-2) with TRBJ2-7; D call uncertain. This CDR3 contains 14 residues. V lost 0 bases and J 2 bases, leaving 8 bases between the germline ends. The germline CDR1 and CDR2 sequences are LGHDT and YNNKEL (reference sequence). CDR3 coding DNA: TGTGCCAGCAGCCAAGAGACTTCTCCCTACGAGCAGTACTTC. This gives the protein CASSQETSPYEQYF.

This clone is a singleton in its sample. The V call is TRBV7-6, the J call TRBJ1-1, with D uncertain. V was cut by 1 base and J by 4 bases, with 10 bases left in between. The CDR3 is 14 amino acids. Per germline, CDR1 SGHVS and CDR2 FNYEAQ. CDR3 DNA: TGTGCCAGCAGCTTAGAGCGGACGGGCACTGAAGCTTTCTTT. Its protein is CASSLERTGTEAFF.

V is TRBV5-1 and J is TRBJ2-3, with D tentatively TRBD2 (5 bases). This CDR3 spans 17 amino acids. From germline, CDR1 is SGHRS and CDR2 YFSETQ. V dropped 0 bases and J dropped 2 bases, with 16 bases sitting between them. In nucleotides, the CDR3 is TGCGCCAGCAGCTTGGGGGCGTCGCGCGGGCTCACAGATACGCAGTATTTT. This encodes CASSLGASRGLTDTQYF.

V is TRBV2 and J is TRBJ1-2; D is ambiguous. The CDR3 contains 15 residues. The V gene's germline CDR1 is SNHLY and CDR2 FYNNEI. V gave up 4 bases and J gave up 6 bases, with 18 bases separating them. DNA of the CDR3: TGTGCCAGCAGTGTTACAGCCTCTCTGAGTAATGGCTACACCTTC. Translating it yields CASSVTASLSNGYTF.